This TCR beta chain was identified during a study of cytomegalovirus exposure and HLA in healthy donors. Use of 60 Vbeta and 13 Jbeta primers characterized the PCR. Sequencing was performed with immunoSEQ multiplex PCR; in TCRdb, only in-frame clones are kept and a portion is missing. The repertoire consists of 120,000 to 150,000 clones, with roughly 75% occurring once and the leading ten covering nearly 7%. This CDR3 comprises 15 residues. V lost 6 bases and J lost 0, with 11 bases in between. Germline assignment: CDR1 SNHLY and CDR2 FYNNEI. The sequence came from a man aged 35 to 55 in good health and CMV-seropositive. The sequenced sample consisted of PBMCs. J is TRBJ2-2 and V is TRBV2; D possibly corresponds to TRBD2 (5 bases). CDR3 nucleotide sequence: TGTGCCAGCAGGAAAGCGGATACGAACACCGGGGAGCTGTTTTTT. This encodes CASRKADTNTGELFF.